The 14 T cell receptor beta chains given below trace back to one sample, sequenced in a study of blood T cells in healthy people across ages. The second PCR ran roughly 6 to 11 cycles with a sample-barcoded 5' primer and J-beta primers. TCRdb fed the 5' RACE reads into MiXCR, producing one record per CDR3 protein. The top ten hold roughly 17% of the sample, which has approximately 810,000 distinct CDR3 sequences, under 35% seen once. Sequences were obtained from blood. These receptors were obtained from a woman of 80 years or more in good health.

This clonotype was seen more than once but under ten times. The V and J genes are TRBV6-1 and TRBJ2-7; 11 bases agree with TRBD1. The CDR3 is 15 amino acids. CDR1 MNHNS and CDR2 SASEGT come from the germline V gene. The junction had 4 bases not matched to a gene; V was cut back by 0 bases and J by 6 bases. The CDR3 is CASSEAVDRGREQYF. CDR3 nucleotide sequence: TGTGCCAGCAGTGAAGCAGTGGACAGGGGGCGCGAGCAGTACTTC.

This clonotype was detected many times. The V call is TRBV4-2, the J call TRBJ2-1; 7 nucleotides align to TRBD2. The CDR3 has 17 amino acids. The V gene's germline CDR1 is LGHNA and CDR2 YNFKEQ. V shed 0 bases and J 1 base; nucleotides not matched to a gene: 6. The CDR3: CASSQEWGGWSYNEQFF. The CDR3 bases are TGTGCCAGCAGCCAAGAATGGGGGGGTTGGTCCTACAATGAGCAGTTCTTC.

This clonotype was recorded at least ten times. The chain links TRBV12-3 or TRBV12-4 to TRBJ2-3; D possibly corresponds to TRBD2 (5 bases). The CDR3 extends over 13 amino acids. Trimming cost V 3 bases and J 11 bases, with 15 bases left between them. The DNA of the CDR3 is TGTGCCAGCAGTTTGGCCCGCGGGTTTGGGCAGTATTTT. It is translated as CASSLARGFGQYF.

This clonotype was seen ten or more times. The V and J genes are TRBV5-1 and TRBJ2-5; 9 bases map to TRBD1. This CDR3 spans 15 amino acids. Trimming cost V 0 bases and J 1 base; bases outside gene matches: 1. Germline V gives CDR1 SGHRS, CDR2 YFSETQ. The CDR3 DNA is TGCGCCAGCAGCTTGGCGGGACAGGGCCAAGAGACCCAGTACTTC. Translation: CASSLAGQGQETQYF. Supplemented by reference TRBV5-1 and TRBJ2-5, the full variable domain reads KAGVTQTPRYLIKTRGQQVTLSCSPISGHRSVSWYQQTPGQGLQFLFEYFSETQRNKGNFPGRFSGRQFSNSRSEMNVSTLELGDSALYLCASSLAGQGQETQYFGPGTRLLVL.

This clonotype was counted at least ten times. This chain connects TRBV5-1 to TRBJ2-7, with D unresolved. Germline values: CDR1 SGHRS, CDR2 YFSETQ. Trimming took 0 bases from V and 2 from J, leaving 15 bases between them. The CDR3 runs to 16 residues. CDR3 loop: CASSLGGSPGTYEQYF. DNA for the CDR3: TGCGCCAGCAGCTTGGGAGGTTCTCCGGGCACCTACGAGCAGTACTTC.

This chain joins TRBV18 and TRBJ1-5; D unresolved. V gave up 3 bases and J gave up 4 bases, with 10 bases separating them. The CDR3 extends over 14 amino acids. Germline V gene data show CDR1 as KGHSH and CDR2 as LQKENI. The CDR3 region has the DNA TGTGCCAGCTCACCTTCCGGGCAAAATCAGCCCCAGCATTTT. It encodes CASSPSGQNQPQHF.

Notes on this clonotype: No conserved phenylalanine or tryptophan ends this CDR3, so it is likely a read error. CDR3 loop: CASSPGGGGHQETQYC. The CDR3 coding sequence is TGCGCCAGCAGTCCAGGGGGAGGGGGGCACCAAGAGACCCAGTACTGC. V gene TRBV10-1 combines with J gene TRBJ2-7; possibly TRBD1 or TRBD2 for D (7 bases each). The end of the DNA fits TRBJ2-5 better, so the J call may be wrong. CDR1 is WNHNN and CDR2 is SYGVQD in the germline V gene (reference sequence). This CDR3 is 16 amino acids long.

Concerning this clonotype: An end of the junction does not agree with germline; a read error may underlie this. CDR3 amino acids: CASSFSKEAQYF. In DNA form, the CDR3 reads TGTGCCAGCAGTTTCTCCAAAGAGGCCCAGTACTTC. The chain couples TRBV6-2 or TRBV6-3 to TRBJ2-5; D is uncertain. This CDR3 has 12 residues. CDR1 and CDR2 from the germline V gene are MNHEY and SVGEGT.

The chain links TRBV7-9 to TRBJ2-3; no firm D call. There are 14 residues in the CDR3. The V and J ends lost 6 bases and 0 bases respectively, with 10 bases between them. Germline V gene lookup returns CDR1 SEHNR and CDR2 FQNEAQ (reference sequence). DNA of the CDR3: TGTGCCAGCAGACCCCTGGGGAGCACAGATACGCAGTATTTT. Translating gives CASRPLGSTDTQYF.

In the case of this clonotype: This may stem from a read error, because a much larger clone lies one nucleotide away. The gene calls are TRBV4-3 and TRBJ2-1; TRBD2 might be the D (5 bases). CDR3 size: 13 residues. Germline lookup yields CDR1 LGHNA and CDR2 YSLEER. Trimming stripped 1 base from V and 9 bases from J, with 10 bases between. The DNA for the CDR3 is TGCGCCAGCAGCCAAGGAACGGGATTTGAGCAGTTCTTC. It translates to CASSQGTGFEQFF.

This clonotype was recorded at least ten times. This chain connects TRBV20-1 to TRBJ1-6; weak D call: TRBD1 (5 bases). The CDR3 has 15 residues. V lost 4 bases to trimming and J lost 10 bases, with 20 bases between them. Germline V lookup: CDR1 DFQATT, CDR2 SNEGSKA (reference sequence). The CDR3 region has the DNA TGCAGTGCTACTACGGGGACGGGGCTACGATCACCCCTCCACTTT. This translates into CSATTGTGLRSPLHF.

Ten or more counts support this clonotype. The rearrangement joins TRBV2 to TRBJ2-5; D unclear. The CDR3 contains 11 residues. Per the germline V gene, CDR1 is SNHLY and CDR2 is FYNNEI. The ends were cut back, 8 bases at V and 1 base at J, with 5 bases in the middle. The CDR3 region has the DNA TGTGCCAGCCGCTTCCAAGAGACCCAGTACTTC. The encoded protein is CASRFQETQYF.

Many counts were recorded for this clonotype. The V gene is TRBV29-1, the J gene TRBJ2-6; no reliable D call. V was pared by 6 bases and J by 4 bases, with 16 bases between. From germline, CDR1 is SQVTM and CDR2 ANQGSEA. This CDR3 has 15 amino acids. The CDR3 loop is CSVIPRTTGANVLTF. The CDR3 DNA sequence: TGCAGCGTCATCCCCCGTACAACCGGGGCCAACGTCCTGACTTTC.

This clonotype was observed a few times. A junction end diverges from the germline sequence, so it may reflect a read error. V usage is TRBV6-6 and J usage is TRBJ1-2, with D tentatively TRBD1 (5 bases). The CDR3 covers 15 residues. Germline lookup yields CDR1 MNHNY and CDR2 SVGAGI (reference sequence). The DNA for the CDR3 is TGTACCAGCAGATCCGTCAATAGGGGAAACTATGGCTACACCTTC. It specifies CTSRSVNRGNYGYTF.